These T cell receptor beta chains were read from a single sample in a study of cytomegalovirus exposure and HLA in healthy donors. Produced via immunoSEQ multiplex PCR; TCRdb's table is partial and in-frame only. The repertoire has about 61,000 clones, roughly 90% of them found once; the top ten carry about 1.6%. The source material was PBMCs. The receptors derive from a man aged 30 to 45 in good health and CMV-seropositive. Each CDR3 is given with its conserved first and last residue. Each record gives: D gene, V gene, J gene, clone size, CDR3 protein, CDR3 DNA. D genes are given only for firm matches. Part of the rows lack a size; the others show once, few, many or a class for expanded clones.

-	TRBV28	TRBJ1-2	-	CASSFHQTGNYGYTF	TGTGCCAGCAGTTTTCATCAGACAGGCAACTATGGCTACACCTTC
-	TRBV4-3	TRBJ2-2	few	CASSQGLNTGELFF	TGCGCCAGCAGCCAAGGGCTTAACACCGGGGAGCTGTTTTTT
TRBD1	TRBV9	TRBJ2-7	-	CASSVAGQGFYEQYF	TGTGCCAGCAGCGTAGCGGGACAGGGGTTCTACGAGCAGTACTTC
TRBD2	TRBV5-4	TRBJ2-3	-	CASKLAGENADTQYF	TGTGCCAGTAAACTAGCGGGAGAGAACGCAGATACGCAGTATTTT
TRBD1	TRBV5-4	TRBJ2-7	-	CASSPTGFWAEQYF	TGTGCCAGCAGCCCGACAGGGTTCTGGGCCGAGCAGTACTTC
TRBD1	TRBV11-2	TRBJ2-3	-	CASSFRQGADTQYF	TGTGCCAGCAGCTTTCGACAGGGAGCAGATACGCAGTATTTT
TRBD1	TRBV2	TRBJ1-2	-	CASPKLRQGARAGYTF	TGTGCCAGCCCGAAACTAAGACAGGGAGCAAGGGCTGGCTACACCTTC
TRBD1	TRBV7-9	TRBJ1-5	-	CASSLQGGNQPQHF	TGTGCCAGCAGCCTACAGGGGGGCAATCAGCCCCAGCATTTT
TRBD1	TRBV4-1	TRBJ2-7	-	CASSQGPGTGEFYEQYF	TGCGCCAGCAGCCAGGGCCCGGGGACAGGAGAGTTCTACGAGCAGTACTTC
-	TRBV4-2	TRBJ1-1	-	CASSPRFGDMNTEAFF	TGTGCCAGCAGCCCCCGTTTCGGTGACATGAACACTGAAGCTTTCTTT
TRBD1	TRBV18	TRBJ2-7	-	CASSDGTAPREQYF	TGTGCCAGCTCAGATGGGACAGCCCCTCGTGAGCAGTACTTC
-	TRBV7-2	TRBJ2-2	-	CASSHGANTGELFF	TGTGCCAGCAGCCATGGAGCGAACACCGGGGAGCTGTTTTTT
-	TRBV5-1	TRBJ1-5	once	CASSSHGGGPQHF	TGCGCCAGCAGCTCACACGGCGGCGGGCCCCAGCATTTT
-	TRBV2	TRBJ1-1	-	CASSEYRKNTEAFF	TGTGCCAGCAGTGAATACAGGAAAAACACTGAAGCTTTCTTT
TRBD1	TRBV5-1	TRBJ2-5	-	CASSPQAGQGETQYF	TGCGCCAGCAGCCCCCAGGCCGGACAGGGAGAGACCCAGTACTTC
TRBD1	TRBV19	TRBJ2-7	once	CASSAGQGYEQYF	TGTGCCAGTAGTGCGGGACAGGGGTACGAGCAGTACTTC
TRBD1	TRBV7-8	TRBJ2-7	-	CASSARDRGGPYEQYF	TGTGCCAGCAGCGCCCGGGACAGGGGAGGGCCCTACGAGCAGTACTTC
-	TRBV5-5	TRBJ2-7	once	CASSLRGMEEQYF	TGTGCCAGCAGCTTGAGGGGGATGGAAGAGCAGTACTTC
-	TRBV21-1	TRBJ2-7	-	CATPRGGGTHPSSYEQYF	TGTGCCACCCCCCGCGGGGGGGGGACTCACCCGAGCTCCTACGAGCAGTACTTC
-	TRBV6-5	TRBJ1-2	once	CASSYSSEGGYTF	TGTGCCAGCAGTTACTCGAGCGAAGGTGGCTACACCTTC
-	TRBV28	TRBJ2-1	-	CASSGSSYNEQFF	TGTGCCAGCAGCGGGAGCTCCTACAATGAGCAGTTCTTC
TRBD1	TRBV9	TRBJ2-1	-	CASGKTGILDEQFF	TGTGCCAGCGGCAAGACAGGGATTCTCGATGAGCAGTTCTTC
TRBD1	TRBV11-2	TRBJ2-7	-	CASSPGQGPYEQYF	TGTGCCAGCAGCCCAGGACAGGGCCCCTACGAGCAGTACTTC
TRBD2	TRBV5-8	TRBJ2-7	-	CASSLSGSAVREQYF	TGTGCCAGCAGCCTTAGCGGGAGTGCGGTACGGGAGCAGTACTTC
-	TRBV7-8	TRBJ1-1	-	CASSLASAEYTEAFF	TGTGCCAGCAGCTTAGCCTCCGCGGAGTACACTGAAGCTTTCTTT
-	TRBV5-1	TRBJ2-7	-	CASSLGLGSEQYF	TGCGCCAGCAGCTTAGGTCTGGGGAGCGAGCAGTACTTC
-	TRBV6-5	TRBJ1-5	-	CASRGGGRQPQHF	TGTGCCAGCAGGGGAGGGGGTCGACAGCCCCAGCATTTT
-	TRBV7-9	TRBJ2-1	-	CASSLEGAGEQFF	TGTGCCAGCAGCTTAGAAGGGGCAGGTGAGCAGTTCTTC
TRBD2	TRBV5-8	TRBJ2-5	-	CASSPPLGRGGREQYF	TGTGCCAGCAGCCCCCCGCTTGGGCGGGGGGGCAGGGAGCAGTACTTC
TRBD1	TRBV6-1	TRBJ1-4	once	CASSNPGQANEKLFF	TGTGCCAGCAGCAATCCGGGACAGGCGAATGAAAAACTGTTTTTT